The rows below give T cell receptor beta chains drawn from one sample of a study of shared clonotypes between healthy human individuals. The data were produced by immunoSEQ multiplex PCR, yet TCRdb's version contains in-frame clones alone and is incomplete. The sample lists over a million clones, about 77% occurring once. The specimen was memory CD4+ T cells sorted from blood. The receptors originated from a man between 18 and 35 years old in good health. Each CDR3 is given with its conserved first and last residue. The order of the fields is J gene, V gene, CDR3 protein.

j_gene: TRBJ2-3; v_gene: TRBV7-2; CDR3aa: CASSLAGAFTDTQYF
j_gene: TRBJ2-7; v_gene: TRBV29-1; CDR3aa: CSVRTSVTYEQYF
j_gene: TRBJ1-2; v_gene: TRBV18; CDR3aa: CASSPPNRRDGYTF
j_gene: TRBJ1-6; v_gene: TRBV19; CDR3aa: CASSISYSGTYNSPLHF
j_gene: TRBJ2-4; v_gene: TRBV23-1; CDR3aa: CASSQSGRWGAGGPSIAKNIQYF
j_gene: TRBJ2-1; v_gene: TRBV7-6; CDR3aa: CASSSPLGLAGPQFF
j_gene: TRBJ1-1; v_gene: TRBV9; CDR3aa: CASSTRWNTEAFF
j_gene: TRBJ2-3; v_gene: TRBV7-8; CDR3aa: CASSYRLDRSTDTQYF
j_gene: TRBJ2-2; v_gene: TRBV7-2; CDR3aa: CASSFIVAGELFF
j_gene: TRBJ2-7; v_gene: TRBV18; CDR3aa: CASSPQGRSSYEQYF
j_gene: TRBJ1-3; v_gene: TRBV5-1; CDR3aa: CASSQAGNRVSGNTIYF
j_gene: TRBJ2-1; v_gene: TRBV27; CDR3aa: CASRRQGDGSYNEQFF
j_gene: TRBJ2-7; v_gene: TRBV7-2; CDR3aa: CASSLARTSGNPYEQYF
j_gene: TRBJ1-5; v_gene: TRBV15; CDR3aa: CATSRGTETFAQHF
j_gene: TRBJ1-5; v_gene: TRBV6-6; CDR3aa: CASSSPDRGNNQPQHF
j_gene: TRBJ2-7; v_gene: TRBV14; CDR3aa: CASSHLGGHKSSYEQYF
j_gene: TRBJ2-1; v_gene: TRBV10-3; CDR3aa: CAISELGSLAGGSLASEQFF
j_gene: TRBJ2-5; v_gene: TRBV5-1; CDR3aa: CASSLSGGRETQYF
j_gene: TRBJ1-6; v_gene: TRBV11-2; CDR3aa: CASSSTRGLSPLHF
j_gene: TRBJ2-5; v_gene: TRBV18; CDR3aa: CASSPYADPPTQYF
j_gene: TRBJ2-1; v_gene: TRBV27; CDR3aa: CASSTGTNSYNEQFF
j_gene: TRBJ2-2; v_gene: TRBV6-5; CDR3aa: CASRLLGATGELFF
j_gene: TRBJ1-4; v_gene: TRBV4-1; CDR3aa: CASSPANRGNNEKLFF
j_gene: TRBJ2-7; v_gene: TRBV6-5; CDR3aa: CASRSTGYHEQYF
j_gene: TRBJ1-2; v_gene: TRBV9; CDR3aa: CASSVAQSNYGYTF
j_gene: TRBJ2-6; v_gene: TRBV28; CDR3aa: CASSLQKGGLAANVLTF
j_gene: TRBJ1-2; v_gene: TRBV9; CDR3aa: CASSVDEGLGGYTF
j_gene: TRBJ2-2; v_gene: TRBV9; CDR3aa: CASSVVTGGITGELFF
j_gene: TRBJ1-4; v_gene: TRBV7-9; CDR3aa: CASSPPGTLSEKLFF
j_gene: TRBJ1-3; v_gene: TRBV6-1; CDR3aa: CASTPSGNTIYF
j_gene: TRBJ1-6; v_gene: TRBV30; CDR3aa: CAWSQGLISPLHF
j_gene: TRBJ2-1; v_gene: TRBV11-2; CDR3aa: CASSLVPGLAGVEQFF
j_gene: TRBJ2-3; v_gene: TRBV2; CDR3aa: CASTPGASGTDTQYF
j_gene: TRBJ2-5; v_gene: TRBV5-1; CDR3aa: CASSLGGLETQYF
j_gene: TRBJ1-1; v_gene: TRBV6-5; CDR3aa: CASSLPGTGGPTEAFF
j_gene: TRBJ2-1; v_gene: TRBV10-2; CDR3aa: CASRTSGGGNEQFF
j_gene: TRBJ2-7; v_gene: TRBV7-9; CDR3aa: CASSIGIGFYYEQYF
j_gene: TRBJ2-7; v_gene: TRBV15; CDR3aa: CATSREDWRTGFHEQYF
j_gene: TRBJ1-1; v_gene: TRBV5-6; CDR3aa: CASSSDSRSEAFF
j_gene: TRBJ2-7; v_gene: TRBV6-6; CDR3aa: CASSYSSQIEQYF
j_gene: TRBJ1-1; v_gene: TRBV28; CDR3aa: CASSLTMGGNTEAFF
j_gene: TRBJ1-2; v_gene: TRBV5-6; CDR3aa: CASSWTGQDGYTF
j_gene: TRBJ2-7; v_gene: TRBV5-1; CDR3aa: CASSPGQLGDEQYF
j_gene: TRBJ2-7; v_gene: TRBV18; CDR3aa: CASSPPAGDEQYF
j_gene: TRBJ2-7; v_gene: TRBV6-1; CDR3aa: CASSPGLQYEQYF
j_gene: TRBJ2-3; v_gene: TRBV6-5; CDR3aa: CASSYTGGLGQYF